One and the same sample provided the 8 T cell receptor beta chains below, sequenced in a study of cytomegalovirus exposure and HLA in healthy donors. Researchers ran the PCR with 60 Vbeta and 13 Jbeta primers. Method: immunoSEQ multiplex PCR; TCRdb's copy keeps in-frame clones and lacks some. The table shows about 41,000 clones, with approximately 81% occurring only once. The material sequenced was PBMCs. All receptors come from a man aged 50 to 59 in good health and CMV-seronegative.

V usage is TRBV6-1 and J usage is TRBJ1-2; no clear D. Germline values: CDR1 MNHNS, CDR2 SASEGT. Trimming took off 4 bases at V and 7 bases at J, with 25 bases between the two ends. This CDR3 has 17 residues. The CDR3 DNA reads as TGTGCCAGCAGTGCCCTCTCCGGCAGCTACTCTCGGGGTGGCTACACCTTC. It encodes CASSALSGSYSRGGYTF.

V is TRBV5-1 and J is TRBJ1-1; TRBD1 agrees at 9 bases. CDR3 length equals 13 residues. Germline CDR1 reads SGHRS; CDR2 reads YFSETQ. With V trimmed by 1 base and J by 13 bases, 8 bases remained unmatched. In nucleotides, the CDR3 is TGCGCCAGCAGCTTGAGCCCGTCGACAGGGGGTTTCTTT. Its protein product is CASSLSPSTGGFF.

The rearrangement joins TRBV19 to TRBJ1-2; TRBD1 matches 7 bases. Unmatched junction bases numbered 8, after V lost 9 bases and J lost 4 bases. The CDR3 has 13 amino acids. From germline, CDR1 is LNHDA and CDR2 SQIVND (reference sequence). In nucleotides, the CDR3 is TGTGCCAGCGCTGGACAGGCAGTCTATGGCTACACCTTC. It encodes CASAGQAVYGYTF.

The CDR3 DNA reads as TGCAGCGTTGAGGACGGGAATAACTATGGCTACACCTTC. Translated: CSVEDGNNYGYTF. The chain employs TRBV29-1 and TRBJ1-2; D ambiguous. The CDR3 is made up of 13 amino acids. Deletions cut 3 bases from V and 1 base from J, with 9 bases between. Germline CDR1 and CDR2: SQVTM and ANQGSEA.

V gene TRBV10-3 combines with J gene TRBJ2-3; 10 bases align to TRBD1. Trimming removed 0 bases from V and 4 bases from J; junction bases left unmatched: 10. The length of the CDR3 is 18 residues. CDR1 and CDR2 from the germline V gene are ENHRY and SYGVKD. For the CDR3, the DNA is TGTGCCATCAGTGAGTCGGTCGCAGGGACAGGGGTATCAGATACGCAGTATTTT. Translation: CAISESVAGTGVSDTQYF.

The CDR3 DNA reads TGTGCCAGCAGCAAAGAGCGGGACGGAAAGACCCAGTACTTC. As protein: CASSKERDGKTQYF. The chain joins TRBV21-1 to TRBJ2-5; whether TRBD2, the table's D call, matches the DNA was not checked. TRBV21-1 is an annotated pseudogene. The CDR3 contains 14 residues.

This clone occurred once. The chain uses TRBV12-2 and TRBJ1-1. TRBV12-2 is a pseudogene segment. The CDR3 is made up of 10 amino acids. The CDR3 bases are TGTGCAATGGGGGGAGGGGAAGCTTTCTTT. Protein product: CAMGGGEAFF.

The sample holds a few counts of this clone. CDR3: CASSPGPGTEAFF. The CDR3 bases are TGCGCCAGCAGCCCGGGCCCAGGGACTGAAGCTTTCTTT. This chain joins TRBV5-1 and TRBJ1-1; D perhaps matches TRBD1 (5 bases). V lost 4 bases, J lost 5 bases, and 12 bases lay in between. This CDR3 is built from 13 residues. The germline V gene encodes CDR1 SGHRS and CDR2 YFSETQ. Drawing the rest from reference TRBV5-1 and TRBJ1-1, the complete variable domain is KAGVTQTPRYLIKTRGQQVTLSCSPISGHRSVSWYQQTPGQGLQFLFEYFSETQRNKGNFPGRFSGRQFSNSRSEMNVSTLELGDSALYLCASSPGPGTEAFFGQGTRLTVV.